A selection of T cell receptor beta chains follows, all from one sample in a study of blood T cell repertoires in COVID-19. This table comes from immunoSEQ multiplex PCR, and its TCRdb copy is limited to in-frame clones, with some not included. This sample has under 250,000 clones, with 75% to 90% found just once. The material sequenced was peripheral blood. These receptors were collected from a woman between 70 and 85 years old with active or convalescent COVID-19. CDR3s include the opening cysteine and the closing phenylalanine or tryptophan. The order of the fields is D gene, V gene, clone size, J gene, CDR3 protein, CDR3 DNA. The D gene is left open where the match is weak. Clone size is shown for a subset of rows, as once, few, many or a class of expanded clone.

>TRBD1|TRBV29-1|NA|TRBJ1-1
CSVTGENTEAFF
TGCAGCGTTACAGGGGAGAACACTGAAGCTTTCTTT
>TRBD2|TRBV7-6|NA|TRBJ2-7
CASSLSGGGISYEQYF
TGTGCCAGCAGCTTAAGCGGCGGGGGGATCTCCTACGAGCAGTACTTC
>NA|TRBV30|NA|TRBJ2-3
CARSLTSTDTQYF
TGTGCCCGATCTCTAACCAGCACAGATACGCAGTATTTT
>NA|TRBV7-2|NA|TRBJ2-3
CASSLNAGGTDTQYF
TGTGCCAGCAGCTTAAATGCCGGGGGCACAGATACGCAGTATTTT
>TRBD1|TRBV2|NA|TRBJ2-5
CASSEGQGLQETQYF
TGTGCCAGCAGTGAAGGACAGGGGTTGCAAGAGACCCAGTACTTC
>TRBD1|TRBV3-1/TRBV3-2|once|TRBJ2-2
CASSLWTGAGELFF
TGTGCCAGCAGCCTATGGACAGGGGCCGGGGAGCTGTTTTTT
>TRBD2|TRBV11-1|NA|TRBJ2-7
CASSLLGGLDGEQYF
TGTGCCAGCAGCCTACTCGGGGGGTTGGACGGCGAGCAGTACTTC
>TRBD1|TRBV30|once|TRBJ1-3
CAWSYGQATNTIYF
TGTGCCTGGAGTTATGGACAGGCCACAAACACCATATATTTT
>NA|TRBV5-1|NA|TRBJ1-1
CASSLGQENTEAFF
TGCGCCAGCAGCTTGGGACAAGAGAACACTGAAGCTTTCTTT
>TRBD1|TRBV18|once|TRBJ1-1
CASSPRRRDRAVGTEAFF
TGTGCCAGCTCACCACGGCGTCGGGACAGAGCGGTCGGCACTGAAGCTTTCTTT
>NA|TRBV5-1|NA|TRBJ1-3
CASSLGPTAGNTIYF
TGCGCCAGCAGCTTGGGGCCTACAGCTGGAAACACCATATATTTT
>TRBD1|TRBV5-5|NA|TRBJ2-5
CASSRQGTETQYF
TGTGCCAGCAGCCGACAGGGGACGGAGACCCAGTACTTC